This T cell receptor beta chain originates from a study of T-cell memory formation after mild COVID-19. TCRdb passed the 5' RACE reads through MiXCR, listing each CDR3 protein once. The repertoire has 110,000 to 150,000 distinct CDR3 sequences, 13% to 15% of them found once; the top ten carry 25% to 30%. With 6 bases clipped from V and 5 bases from J, the junction kept 3 bases outside the gene matches. Germline assignment: CDR1 SNHLY and CDR2 FYNNEI. This CDR3 has 12 residues. Study findings and constraints: Clones that contracted from day 15 to 85 had balanced CD4/CD8; later expanders were CD4+ biased.

This clonotype was recorded at least ten times. The antigen remains unidentified. Specimen: PBMCs or a T cell subset sorted from them (not recorded which). The sequence came from an adult woman who had mild COVID-19 (a few samples of this study predate the infection). Cell type and time point are not known. The V gene is TRBV2, the J gene TRBJ2-7; 8 bases line up with TRBD1. The CDR3 region is CASRQGDNEQYF. The CDR3 bases are TGTGCCAGCAGACAGGGGGACAACGAGCAGTACTTC.